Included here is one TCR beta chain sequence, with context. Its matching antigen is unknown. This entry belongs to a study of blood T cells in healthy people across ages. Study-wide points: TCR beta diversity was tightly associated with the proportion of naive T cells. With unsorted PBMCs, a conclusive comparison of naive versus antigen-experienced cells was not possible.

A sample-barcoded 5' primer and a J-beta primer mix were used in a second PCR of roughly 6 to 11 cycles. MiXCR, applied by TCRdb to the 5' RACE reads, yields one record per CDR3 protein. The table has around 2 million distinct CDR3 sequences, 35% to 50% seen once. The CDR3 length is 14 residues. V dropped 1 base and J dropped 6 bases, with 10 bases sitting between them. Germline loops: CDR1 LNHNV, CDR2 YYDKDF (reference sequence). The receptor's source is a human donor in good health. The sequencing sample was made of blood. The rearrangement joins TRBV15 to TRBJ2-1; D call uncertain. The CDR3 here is CATSRVIPSNEQFF. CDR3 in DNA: TGTGCCACCAGCAGAGTTATTCCCAGCAATGAGCAGTTCTTC.